Below, one T cell receptor beta chain is given with its context. Its specificity is unknown. Sequencing was performed with immunoSEQ multiplex PCR; in TCRdb, only in-frame clones are kept and a portion is missing. The table has approximately 260,000 clones, around 86% seen once; the top ten hold more than 0.8%. CDR1 and CDR2 (germline): MNHNS, SASEGT. This CDR3 contains 13 residues. With V trimmed by 7 bases and J by 5 bases, 4 bases remained unmatched. These data come from a study of cytomegalovirus exposure and HLA in healthy donors. Regarding the study as a whole: Whilst most TCR sequences proved rare, a subset of public TCRs occurred across many donors. The tendency of first-cohort TCR clusters to co-occur in the roughly 120 validation repertoires was the finding of a later analysis.

Sequenced sample: PBMCs. J is TRBJ1-1 and V is TRBV6-1, with TRBD1 matching over 10 bases. The TCR originated in a woman aged 18-29 years in good health and CMV-seronegative. In DNA, the CDR3 is TGTGCCAGCATACGGACAGGGGGTACTGAAGCTTTCTTT. This gives the protein CASIRTGGTEAFF.